This T cell receptor (beta chain) was identified in a study of beta chain features in type 1 diabetes. Looking at the study overall: The number of sorted cells examined across all samples was approximately 100 million. Study conclusions and caveats: cDNA-based sequencing might over-represent cells highly expressing TCR. PCR may have favored shorter templates equally in patients and controls. More deletions and fewer insertions at VDJ junctions were seen in type 1 diabetes patients.

Expressed TCRB transcripts got sequenced, as all isolated RNA was reverse transcribed. Assay: immunoSEQ multiplex PCR; the TCRdb copy retains only in-frame clones and omits some. The data contain 60,000 to 75,000 clones, approximately 62% of them seen just once; the ten biggest clones take up 2.2%. Germline V gene data show CDR1 as MNHNY and CDR2 as SVGAGI (reference sequence). The CDR3 loop spans 13 amino acids. V lost 7 bases, J lost 5 bases, and 5 bases stayed unmatched. This clone was counted a few times. The antigen is not known. V is TRBV6-6 and J is TRBJ2-5; 9 bases are shared with TRBD1. The receptor was derived from a woman younger than 30 in good health. The sample was Tregs from blood. The CDR3 is CASTGTGQETQYF. The CDR3, as DNA: TGTGCCAGCACCGGGACAGGGCAGGAGACCCAGTACTTC.